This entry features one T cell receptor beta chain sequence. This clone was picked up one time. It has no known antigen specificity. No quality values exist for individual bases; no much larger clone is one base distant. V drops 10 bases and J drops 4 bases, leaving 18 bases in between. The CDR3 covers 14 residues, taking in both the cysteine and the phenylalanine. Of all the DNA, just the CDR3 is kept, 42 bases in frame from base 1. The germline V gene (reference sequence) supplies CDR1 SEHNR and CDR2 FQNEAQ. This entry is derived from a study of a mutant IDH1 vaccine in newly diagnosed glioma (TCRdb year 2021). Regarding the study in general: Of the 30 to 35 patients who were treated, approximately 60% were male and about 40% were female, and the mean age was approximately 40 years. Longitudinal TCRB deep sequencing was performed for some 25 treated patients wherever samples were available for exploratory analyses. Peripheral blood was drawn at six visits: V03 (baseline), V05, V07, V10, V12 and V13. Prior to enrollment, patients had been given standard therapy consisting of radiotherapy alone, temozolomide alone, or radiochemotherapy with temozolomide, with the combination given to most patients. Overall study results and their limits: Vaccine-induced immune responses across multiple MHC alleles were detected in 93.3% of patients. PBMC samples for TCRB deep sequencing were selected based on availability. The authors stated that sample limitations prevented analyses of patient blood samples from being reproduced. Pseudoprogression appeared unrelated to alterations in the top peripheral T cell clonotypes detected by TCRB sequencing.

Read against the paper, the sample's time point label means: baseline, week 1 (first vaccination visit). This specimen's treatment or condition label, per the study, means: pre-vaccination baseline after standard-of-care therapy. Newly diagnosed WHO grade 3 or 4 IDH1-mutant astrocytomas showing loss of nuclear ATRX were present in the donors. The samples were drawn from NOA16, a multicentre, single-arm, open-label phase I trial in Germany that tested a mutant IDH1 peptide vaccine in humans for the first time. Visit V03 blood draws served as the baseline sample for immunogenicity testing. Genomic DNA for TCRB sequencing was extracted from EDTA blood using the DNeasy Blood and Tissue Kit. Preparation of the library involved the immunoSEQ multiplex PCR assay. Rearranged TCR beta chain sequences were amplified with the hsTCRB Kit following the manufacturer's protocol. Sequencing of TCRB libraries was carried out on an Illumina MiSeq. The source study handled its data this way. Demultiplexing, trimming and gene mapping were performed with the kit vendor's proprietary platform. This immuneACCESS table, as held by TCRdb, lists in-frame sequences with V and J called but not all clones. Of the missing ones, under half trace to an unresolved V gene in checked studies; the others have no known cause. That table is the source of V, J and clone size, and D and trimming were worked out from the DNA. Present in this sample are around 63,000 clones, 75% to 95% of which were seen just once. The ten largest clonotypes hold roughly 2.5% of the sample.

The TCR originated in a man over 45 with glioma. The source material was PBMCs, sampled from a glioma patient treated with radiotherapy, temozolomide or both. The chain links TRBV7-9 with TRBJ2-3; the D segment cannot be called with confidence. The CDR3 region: CAISRMYGSDTQYF. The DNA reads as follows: TGTGCCATTAGTAGAATGTACGGTTCAGATACGCAGTATTTT. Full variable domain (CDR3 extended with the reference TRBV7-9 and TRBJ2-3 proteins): DTGVSQNPRHKITKRGQNVTFRCDPISEHNRLYWYRQTLGQGPEFLTYFQNEAQLEKSRLLSDRFSAERPKGSFSTLEIQRTEQGDSAMYLCAISRMYGSDTQYFGPGTRLTVL.